The clone carrying this T cell receptor (beta chain) ranks as medium-sized. Its antigen remains unknown. One end of the junction varies from germline; a read error may be responsible. A marrow graft followed busulfan-fludarabine conditioning, with cyclophosphamide on days +3 and +4. The sample belongs to a study of T cells after posttransplantation cyclophosphamide. Whole-study results and caveats: Skin or GI-infiltrating T cells shared few TRB sequences with blood. Later blood repertoires were often dominated by clones from the donor CD8+ memory compartment. TRB clonality was highly associated with recipient CMV seropositivity and reactivation.

TCRdb's copy holds only in-frame clones and misses some; the assay was immunoSEQ multiplex PCR. The sample presents 9,500 to 13,000 clones, none singletons. Germline-derived CDR1 and CDR2 are MNHEY and SMNVEV (reference sequence). The CDR3 spans 12 residues. The input for sequencing was PBMCs, taken after allogeneic stem cell transplant with posttransplant cyclophosphamide. The genes are TRBV27 and TRBJ1-6; D is unclear. The clonotype originates from a female patient in her forties or fifties who received an allogeneic stem cell transplant from a related donor, was CMV-positive, and had no GVHD. These T cells may partly come from the graft donor. DNA for the CDR3: TGTGCCAGCAGTCCTTATAGTTCACCCCTCCACTTT. It encodes CASSPYSSPLHF.